This T cell receptor (beta chain) emerged from a study of T-cell memory formation after mild COVID-19. Concerning this clonotype: As yet, its antigen is unknown.

Using its own MiXCR run on the 5' RACE reads, TCRdb lists one record per CDR3 protein. This sample has 90,000 to 120,000 distinct CDR3 sequences, with over 13% found just once. General study results and limits: There was no confirmation that second-wave clones peaking on day 37 were SARS-CoV-2 specific.

Trimming took off 5 bases at V and 2 bases at J, with 15 bases between the two ends. CDR3 length: 15 residues. Germline V lookup: CDR1 SGHTA, CDR2 FQGTGA. This receptor was identified in a man between 18 and 29 years old who had mild COVID-19 (a few samples of this study predate the infection). Cell type and time point are not known. The chain recombines TRBV7-3 with TRBJ2-5; possibly TRBD1 for D (6 bases). The sequencing sample was made of PBMCs or a T cell subset sorted from them (not recorded which). The CDR3 region has the DNA TGTGCCAGCAGCCAGGACTCAGGGGTTCAAGAGACCCAGTACTTC. Translation: CASSQDSGVQETQYF.